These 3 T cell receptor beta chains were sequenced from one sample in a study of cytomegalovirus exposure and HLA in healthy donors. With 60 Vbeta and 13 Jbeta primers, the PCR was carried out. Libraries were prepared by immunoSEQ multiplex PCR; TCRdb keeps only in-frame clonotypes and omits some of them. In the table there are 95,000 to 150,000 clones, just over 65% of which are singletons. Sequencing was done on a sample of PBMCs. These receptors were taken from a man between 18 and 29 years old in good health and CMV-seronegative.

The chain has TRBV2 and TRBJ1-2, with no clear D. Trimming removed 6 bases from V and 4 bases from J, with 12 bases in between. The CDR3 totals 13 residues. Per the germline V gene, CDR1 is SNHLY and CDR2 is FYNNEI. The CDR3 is CASRRGSFYGYTF. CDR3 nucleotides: TGTGCCAGCAGGCGAGGCAGCTTCTATGGCTACACCTTC.

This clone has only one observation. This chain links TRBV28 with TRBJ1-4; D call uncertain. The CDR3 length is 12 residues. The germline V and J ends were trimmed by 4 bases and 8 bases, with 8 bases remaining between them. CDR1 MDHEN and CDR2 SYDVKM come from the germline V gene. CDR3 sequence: CASSSNLEKLFF. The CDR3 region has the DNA TGTGCCAGCAGTTCAAACTTAGAAAAACTGTTTTTT.

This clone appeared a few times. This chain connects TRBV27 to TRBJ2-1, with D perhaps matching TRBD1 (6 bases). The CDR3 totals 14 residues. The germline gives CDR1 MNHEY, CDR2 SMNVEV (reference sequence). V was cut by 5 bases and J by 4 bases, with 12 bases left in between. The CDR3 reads CASSPRTVYNEQFF. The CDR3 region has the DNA TGTGCCAGCAGTCCCCGGACAGTTTACAATGAGCAGTTCTTC.